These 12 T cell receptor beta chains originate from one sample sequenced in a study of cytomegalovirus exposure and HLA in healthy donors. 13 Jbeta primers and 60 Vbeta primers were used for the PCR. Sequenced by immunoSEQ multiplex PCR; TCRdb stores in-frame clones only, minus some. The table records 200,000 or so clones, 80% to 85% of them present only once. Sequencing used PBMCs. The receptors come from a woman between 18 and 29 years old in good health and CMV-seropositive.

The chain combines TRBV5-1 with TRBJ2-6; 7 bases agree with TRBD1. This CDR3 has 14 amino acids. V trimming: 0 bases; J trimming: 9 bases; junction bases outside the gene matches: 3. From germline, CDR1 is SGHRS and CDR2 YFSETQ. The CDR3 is CASSLGQGINVLTF. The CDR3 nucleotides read TGCGCCAGCAGCTTGGGACAGGGTATCAACGTCCTGACTTTC.

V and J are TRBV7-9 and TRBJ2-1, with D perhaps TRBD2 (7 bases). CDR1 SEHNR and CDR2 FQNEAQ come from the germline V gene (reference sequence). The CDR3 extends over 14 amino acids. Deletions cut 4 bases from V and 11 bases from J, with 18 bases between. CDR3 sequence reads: CASSSRGGGAQQFF. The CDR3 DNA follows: TGTGCCAGCAGCTCGAGGGGGGGCGGGGCCCAGCAGTTCTTC.

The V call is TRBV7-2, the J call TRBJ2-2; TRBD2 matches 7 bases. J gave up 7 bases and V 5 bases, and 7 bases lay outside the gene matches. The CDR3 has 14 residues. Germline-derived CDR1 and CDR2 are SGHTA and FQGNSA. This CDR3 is CASSPGGSHGELFF. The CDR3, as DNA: TGTGCCAGCAGCCCCGGGGGGAGTCACGGGGAGCTGTTTTTT.

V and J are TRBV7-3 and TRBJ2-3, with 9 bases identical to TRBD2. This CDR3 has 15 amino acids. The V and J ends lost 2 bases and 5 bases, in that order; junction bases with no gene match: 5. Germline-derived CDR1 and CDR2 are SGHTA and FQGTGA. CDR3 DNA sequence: TGTGCCAGCAGCTTAGGCCTAGCGGGAAAAGATACGCAGTATTTT. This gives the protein CASSLGLAGKDTQYF. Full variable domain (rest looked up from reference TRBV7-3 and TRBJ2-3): GAGVSQTPSNKVTEKGKYVELRCDPISGHTALYWYRQSLGQGPEFLIYFQGTGAADDSGLPNDRFFAVRPEGSVSTLKIQRTERGDSAVYLCASSLGLAGKDTQYFGPGTRLTVL.

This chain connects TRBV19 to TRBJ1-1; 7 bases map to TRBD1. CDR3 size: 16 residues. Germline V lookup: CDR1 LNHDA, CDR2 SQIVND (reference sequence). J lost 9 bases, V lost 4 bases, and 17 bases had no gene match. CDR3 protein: CASSKEGNYGTVKAFF. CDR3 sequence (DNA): TGTGCCAGTAGTAAGGAAGGCAATTACGGGACAGTAAAAGCTTTCTTT. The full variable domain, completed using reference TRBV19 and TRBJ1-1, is DGGITQSPKYLFRKEGQNVTLSCEQNLNHDAMYWYRQDPGQGLRLIYYSQIVNDFQKGDIAEGYSVSREKKESFPLTVTSAQKNPTAFYLCASSKEGNYGTVKAFFGQGTRLTVV.

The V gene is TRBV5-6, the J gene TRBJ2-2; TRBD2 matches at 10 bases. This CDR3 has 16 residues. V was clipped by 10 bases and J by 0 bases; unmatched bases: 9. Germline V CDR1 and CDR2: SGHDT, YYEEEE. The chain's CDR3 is CASTSGPYTNTGELFF. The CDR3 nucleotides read TGTGCCTCGACTAGCGGGCCCTATACGAACACCGGGGAGCTGTTTTTT.

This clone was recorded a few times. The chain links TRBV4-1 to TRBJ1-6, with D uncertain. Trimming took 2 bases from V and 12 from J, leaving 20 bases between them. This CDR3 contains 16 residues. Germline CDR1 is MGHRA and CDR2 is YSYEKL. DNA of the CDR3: TGCGCCAGCAGCCAACCCCGGGAACACCCGATAGGACCCCTCCACTTT. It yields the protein CASSQPREHPIGPLHF.

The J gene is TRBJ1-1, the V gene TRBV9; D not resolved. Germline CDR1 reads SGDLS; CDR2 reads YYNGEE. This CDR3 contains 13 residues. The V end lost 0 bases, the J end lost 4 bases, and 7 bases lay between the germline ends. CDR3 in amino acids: CASSVATVTEAFF. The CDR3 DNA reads TGTGCCAGCAGCGTAGCTACGGTCACTGAAGCTTTCTTT.

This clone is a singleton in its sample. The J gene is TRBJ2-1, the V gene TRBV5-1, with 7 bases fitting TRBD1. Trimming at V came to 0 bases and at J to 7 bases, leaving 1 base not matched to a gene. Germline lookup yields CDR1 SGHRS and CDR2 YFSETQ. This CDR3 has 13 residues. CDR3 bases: TGCGCCAGCAGCTTGGCCAGGGGGAATGAGCAGTTCTTC. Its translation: CASSLARGNEQFF.

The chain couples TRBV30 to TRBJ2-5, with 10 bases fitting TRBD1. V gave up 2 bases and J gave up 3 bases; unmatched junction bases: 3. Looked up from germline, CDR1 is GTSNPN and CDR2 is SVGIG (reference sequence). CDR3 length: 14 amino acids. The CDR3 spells CAWSRTGGKETQYF. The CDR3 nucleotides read TGTGCCTGGAGTCGGACAGGGGGAAAAGAGACCCAGTACTTC.

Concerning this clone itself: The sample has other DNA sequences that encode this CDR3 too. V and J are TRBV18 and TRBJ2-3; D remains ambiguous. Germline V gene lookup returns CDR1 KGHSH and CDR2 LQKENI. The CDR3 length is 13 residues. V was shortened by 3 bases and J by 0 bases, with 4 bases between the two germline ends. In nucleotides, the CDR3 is TGTGCCAGCTCACCCCTTAGCACAGATACGCAGTATTTT. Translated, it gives CASSPLSTDTQYF.

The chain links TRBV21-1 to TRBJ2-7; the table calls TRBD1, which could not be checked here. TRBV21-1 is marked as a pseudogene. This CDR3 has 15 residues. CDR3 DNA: TGTGCCAGCAGCAAAGAGGGGTTCCGGGCATGCGAGCAGTACGTC. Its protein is CASSKEGFRACEQYV.